One and the same sample provided the 32 T cell receptor beta chains below, sequenced in a study of cytomegalovirus exposure and HLA in healthy donors. The PCR made use of 60 Vbeta and 13 Jbeta primers. Generated by immunoSEQ multiplex PCR, the TCRdb table keeps only in-frame clones and is missing some. The data hold roughly 130,000 clones, with around 90% observed a single time. The sequencing sample was made of PBMCs. All receptors come from a middle-aged woman in good health and CMV-seronegative.

V and J are TRBV6-5 and TRBJ2-2, with 10 bases that match TRBD2. Germline CDR1 MNHEY, CDR2 SVGAGI. Trimming cost V 6 bases and J 5 bases; bases outside gene matches: 0. The CDR3 consists of 13 residues. The CDR3 nucleotides are TGTGCCAGCAGAGCGGGAGGGACCGGGGAGCTGTTTTTT. This encodes CASRAGGTGELFF.

Concerning this clone itself: At one end, the junction sequence differs from germline, possibly due to a read error. The chain links TRBV7-9 to TRBJ2-7; 10 nucleotides agree with TRBD2. Germline CDR1 is SEHNR and CDR2 is FQNEAQ (reference sequence). CDR3 length equals 16 residues. CDR3 loop: CSSSLGGLAGVSEQYF. CDR3 DNA sequence: TGTTCCAGCAGCTTAGGGGGGCTAGCGGGAGTCTCCGAGCAGTACTTC.

Comment on this clone: This CDR3 is also generated by other DNA sequences in the sample. The rearrangement uses TRBV5-4 and TRBJ2-3; 8 bases are shared with TRBD2. Germline V gene data show CDR1 as SGHNT and CDR2 as YYREEE (reference sequence). J gave up 5 bases and V 4 bases, and 6 bases lay outside the gene matches. The CDR3 consists of 14 residues. The CDR3 bases are TGTGCCAGCAGCCTAACGGGAGGGGAAGATACGCAGTATTTT. It yields the protein CASSLTGGEDTQYF.

The V gene is TRBV6-1, the J gene TRBJ1-5; D gene ambiguous. V lost 2 bases, J lost 3 bases, and 11 bases lay in between. The germline V gene has CDR1 MNHNS and CDR2 SASEGT. This CDR3 has 15 residues. The CDR3 DNA reads TGTGCCAGCAGTGAATATGGAGGTTTCAATCAGCCCCAGCATTTT. It translates to CASSEYGGFNQPQHF.

A note on this clone: Relative to the germline gene, one junction end is altered; a read error may explain this. The chain combines TRBV7-9 with TRBJ2-7, with D perhaps matching TRBD1 (5 bases). Germline V gives CDR1 SEHNR, CDR2 FQNEAQ (reference sequence). The CDR3 totals 13 residues. CDR3 DNA sequence: TGTTCCAGCAGCCTGAACACAAGGGGCGAGCAGTACTTC. Encoded protein: CSSSLNTRGEQYF.

This chain joins TRBV28 and TRBJ1-1; a possible D gene is TRBD1 (6 bases). Per the germline V gene, CDR1 is MDHEN and CDR2 is SYDVKM. V was trimmed by 5 bases and J by 1 base, leaving 14 bases between them. The CDR3 length is 15 residues. DNA of the CDR3: TGTGCCAGCAGTATCTTCTCAGGGGAGAACACTGAAGCTTTCTTT. This encodes CASSIFSGENTEAFF.

The chain carries TRBV5-5 and TRBJ2-7; D remains ambiguous. Trimming stripped 1 base from V and 5 bases from J, with 4 bases between. Germline V gives CDR1 SGHKS, CDR2 YYEKEE (reference sequence). The CDR3 spans 11 residues. The CDR3 sequence: CASSLIDEQYF. CDR3 nucleotide sequence: TGTGCCAGCAGCTTGATCGACGAGCAGTACTTC.

The J gene is TRBJ2-1, the V gene TRBV11-3; tentative D call: TRBD2 (5 bases). CDR1 and CDR2 (germline): SGHNT, YENEEA. The CDR3 loop spans 15 amino acids. The V end was cut by 3 bases, the J end by 2 bases, with 11 bases between. The CDR3 reads CASSFEAGPYNEQFF. In DNA form, the CDR3 reads TGTGCCAGCAGCTTTGAGGCGGGTCCCTACAATGAGCAGTTCTTC.

The J gene is TRBJ2-5, the V gene TRBV5-1; a weak D match, TRBD2 (6 bases). This CDR3 comprises 17 residues. V lost 0 bases and J 2 bases, leaving 17 bases between the germline ends. The germline V gene has CDR1 SGHRS and CDR2 YFSETQ. The CDR3 here is CASSLVGSGPLQETQYF. CDR3 nucleotide sequence: TGCGCCAGCAGCTTGGTGGGTAGCGGCCCTTTGCAAGAGACCCAGTACTTC.

This clone was counted a few times. V and J are TRBV18 and TRBJ2-7, with 8 bases matching TRBD1. The CDR3 totals 14 residues. Germline CDR1 KGHSH, CDR2 LQKENI. Losses at the gene ends were 3 bases for V and 1 base for J; bases not matched to a gene: 2. CDR3 DNA: TGTGCCAGCTCACCGGGACAGGCTTCCTACGAGCAGTACTTC. It specifies CASSPGQASYEQYF.

The chain recombines TRBV27 with TRBJ2-1; 15 bases line up with TRBD2. CDR1 is MNHEY, CDR2 SMNVEV, per germline (reference sequence). This CDR3 region has 16 residues. V shed 6 bases and J 6 bases; nucleotides not matched to a gene: 6. CDR3: CASRGTSGRKRNEQFF. The CDR3, as DNA: TGTGCCAGCAGGGGGACTAGCGGGAGGAAACGCAATGAGCAGTTCTTC.

The chain joins TRBV6-4 to TRBJ1-5, with a weak D call TRBD1 (5 bases). Trimming pared 4 bases from V and 6 bases from J, leaving 13 bases between. This CDR3 has 14 residues. The germline CDR1 and CDR2 sequences are MRHNA and SNTAGT. The CDR3 DNA sequence: TGTGCCAGCAGTGCAACAGGCGGAGCTCAGCCCCAGCATTTT. Its protein is CASSATGGAQPQHF.

The V call is TRBV10-2, the J call TRBJ2-5; 12 bases match TRBD2. The CDR3 sequence is 15 residues long. CDR1 and CDR2 from the germline V gene are WSHSY and SAAADI. V gave up 6 bases and J gave up 4 bases; unmatched junction bases: 6. The CDR3 nucleotides read TGCGCCAGCAGACGACTAGCGGGAGAAGGAGAGACCCAGTACTTC. This sequence encodes CASRRLAGEGETQYF.

This chain joins TRBV4-1 and TRBJ1-1; 8 bases are shared with TRBD1. The CDR3 has 15 residues. Per the germline V gene, CDR1 is MGHRA and CDR2 is YSYEKL. V dropped 4 bases and J dropped 6; count of bases not matched to a gene: 10. CDR3: CASSPLPATGAEAFF. The CDR3 nucleotides are TGCGCCAGCAGCCCTCTCCCCGCGACAGGGGCTGAAGCTTTCTTT.

This sequence joins TRBV6-5 and TRBJ2-7; D is perhaps TRBD1 (5 bases). V was trimmed by 4 bases and J by 4 bases, leaving 11 bases between them. The CDR3 covers 13 residues. Germline V gene data show CDR1 as MNHEY and CDR2 as SVGAGI. CDR3 protein: CASSFYRFYEQYF. The CDR3 DNA is TGTGCCAGCAGTTTTTACAGGTTTTACGAGCAGTACTTC.

The rearrangement links TRBV19 to TRBJ2-2, with 9 bases identical to TRBD2. The CDR3 runs 16 residues. Per germline, CDR1 LNHDA and CDR2 SQIVND (reference sequence). After removal of 5 bases from V and 3 bases from J, the junction contained 7 bases not matched to a gene. The CDR3 DNA reads as TGTGCCAGTAGTCTAAGCGGGAGGTTATACACCGGGGAGCTGTTTTTT. Translated, it gives CASSLSGRLYTGELFF.

This clone was counted only a few times. This chain links TRBV5-4 with TRBJ1-4; TRBD1 agrees at 10 bases. The CDR3 loop spans 13 amino acids. The J segment lost 7 bases and the V segment lost 5 bases, leaving 2 bases of the junction unmatched. Germline V gene lookup returns CDR1 SGHNT and CDR2 YYREEE (reference sequence). The CDR3 is CASRRDRGEKLFF. CDR3 coding DNA: TGTGCCAGCAGAAGGGACAGGGGTGAAAAACTGTTTTTT.

The chain links TRBV27 to TRBJ2-7; possible D gene TRBD1, 6 bases. The germline V gene encodes CDR1 MNHEY and CDR2 SMNVEV (reference sequence). The CDR3 runs 15 residues. V lost 4 bases, J lost 3 bases, and 16 bases lay in between. The CDR3 reads CASSSPGVQDYEQYF. The CDR3 DNA reads TGTGCCAGCAGTTCCCCAGGGGTTCAGGACTACGAGCAGTACTTC.

This rearrangement joins TRBV5-1 to TRBJ2-1; D possibly corresponds to TRBD1 (5 bases). Trimming pared 7 bases from V and 0 bases from J, leaving 17 bases between. CDR1 is SGHRS, CDR2 YFSETQ, per germline. The length of the CDR3 is 16 residues. The CDR3 loop reads CASGQRADSSYNEQFF. The CDR3 coding sequence is TGCGCCAGCGGGCAACGTGCAGACAGCTCCTACAATGAGCAGTTCTTC. The whole variable domain, remainder taken from reference TRBV5-1 and TRBJ2-1, is KAGVTQTPRYLIKTRGQQVTLSCSPISGHRSVSWYQQTPGQGLQFLFEYFSETQRNKGNFPGRFSGRQFSNSRSEMNVSTLELGDSALYLCASGQRADSSYNEQFFGPGTRLTVL.

This clone was found once. The gene calls are TRBV4-3 and TRBJ2-5; TRBD2 aligns across 10 bases. The DNA end is more similar to TRBJ2-7, so the J call may be wrong. Germline V gene sequence: CDR1 LGHNA, CDR2 YSLEER. The CDR3 loop spans 18 amino acids. The CDR3 nucleotides are TGCGCCAGCAGCCAAGAAATTAGGCTTCTAGCGGGAGTTTACGAGCAGTACTTC. As protein: CASSQEIRLLAGVYEQYF.

The J gene is TRBJ2-4, the V gene TRBV18, with TRBD2 matching over 10 bases. CDR1 is KGHSH, CDR2 LQKENI, per germline. The V and J ends lost 3 bases and 2 bases, in that order; junction bases with no gene match: 4. The CDR3 sequence is 16 residues long. CDR3 amino acids: CASSPASGRTKNIQYF. Here the CDR3 DNA reads TGTGCCAGCTCACCCGCTAGCGGGAGAACCAAAAACATTCAGTACTTC. The entire variable domain, with the rest obtained from reference TRBV18 and TRBJ2-4, is as follows: NAGVMQNPRHLVRRRGQEARLRCSPMKGHSHVYWYRQLPEEGLKFMVYLQKENIIDESGMPKERFSAEFPKEGPSILRIQQVVRGDSAAYFCASSPASGRTKNIQYFGAGTRLSVL.

This sequence joins TRBV6-5 and TRBJ2-7, with 8 bases matching TRBD2. This CDR3 region has 14 residues. Germline V gene lookup returns CDR1 MNHEY and CDR2 SVGAGI. The V and J ends lost 2 bases and 4 bases, in that order; junction bases with no gene match: 4. DNA for the CDR3: TGTGCCAGCAGTTACCGCGGGAGGACTTACGAGCAGTACTTC. Protein: CASSYRGRTYEQYF.

The chain uses TRBV7-9 and TRBJ2-1; TRBD1 matches 10 bases. J was trimmed by 8 bases and V by 5 bases; bases with no gene match: 15. This CDR3 spans 17 amino acids. Germline V CDR1 and CDR2: SEHNR, FQNEAQ (reference sequence). In DNA form, the CDR3 reads TGTGCCAGCAGCCCTAGAGGGACCGGGACAGGGGTGCATGAGCAGTTCTTC. Protein sequence: CASSPRGTGTGVHEQFF.

The rearrangement uses TRBV27 and TRBJ2-3; 8 nucleotides agree with TRBD1. After removal of 5 bases from V and 6 bases from J, the junction contained 19 bases not matched to a gene. Germline CDR1 and CDR2: MNHEY and SMNVEV (reference sequence). CDR3 size: 18 residues. This chain's CDR3 is CASSPLFRTGWRRDTQYF. DNA for the CDR3: TGTGCCAGCAGTCCACTTTTCCGGACAGGGTGGAGAAGGGATACGCAGTATTTT.

The chain recombines TRBV2 with TRBJ2-1, with 8 bases fitting TRBD2. Germline V gives CDR1 SNHLY, CDR2 FYNNEI. The V gene end was trimmed by 5 bases and the J gene end by 3 bases; junction bases not matched to a gene: 9. CDR3 length: 16 amino acids. The CDR3 DNA sequence: TGTGCCAGCAGTAACTACCGCGGGGGGATCTACAATGAGCAGTTCTTC. This gives the protein CASSNYRGGIYNEQFF. Full variable domain (rest looked up from reference TRBV2 and TRBJ2-1): EPEVTQTPSHQVTQMGQEVILRCVPISNHLYFYWYRQILGQKVEFLVSFYNNEISEKSEIFDDQFSVERPDGSNFTLKIRSTKLEDSAMYFCASSNYRGGIYNEQFFGPGTRLTVL.

Comments on this clone: Additional DNA sequences in this sample encode the identical CDR3. The chain has TRBV7-6 and TRBJ2-5; 8 positions match TRBD2. The CDR3 spans 15 residues. Germline V gene data show CDR1 as SGHVS and CDR2 as FNYEAQ. V shed 2 bases, J shed 7 bases, and the junction held 9 bases outside the gene matches. CDR3 residues: CASSLYGFSGTTQYF. In DNA, the CDR3 is TGTGCCAGCAGCTTATACGGATTTAGCGGGACGACCCAGTACTTC.

The V gene is TRBV27, the J gene TRBJ2-3, with 8 bases fitting TRBD2. Losses at the gene ends were 5 bases for V and 4 bases for J; bases not matched to a gene: 14. Germline V gene sequence: CDR1 MNHEY, CDR2 SMNVEV (reference sequence). The CDR3 spans 17 residues. The CDR3 here is CASSPTPGGIGADTQYF. The CDR3 DNA sequence: TGTGCCAGCAGTCCCACCCCGGGGGGGATAGGTGCAGATACGCAGTATTTT.

This chain links TRBV7-2 with TRBJ2-5, with TRBD1 matching 7 bases. The CDR3 covers 15 residues. Per germline, CDR1 SGHTA and CDR2 FQGNSA. V was pared by 5 bases and J by 2 bases, with 8 bases of the junction left unmatched. The CDR3 region is CASSPWTGSQETQYF. The CDR3 nucleotides read TGTGCCAGCAGCCCCTGGACAGGTTCACAAGAGACCCAGTACTTC.

This rearrangement joins TRBV5-1 to TRBJ2-1; D is perhaps TRBD1 (5 bases). From germline, CDR1 is SGHRS and CDR2 YFSETQ. CDR3 length: 16 residues. V was trimmed by 4 bases and J by 1 base, leaving 15 bases between them. CDR3 sequence reads: CASSAIRVRSYNEQFF. The CDR3 DNA is TGCGCCAGCAGCGCAATCAGGGTCCGGTCCTACAATGAGCAGTTCTTC.

This chain connects TRBV27 to TRBJ2-3, with 11 positions matching TRBD2. The germline V gene has CDR1 MNHEY and CDR2 SMNVEV (reference sequence). V was pared by 5 bases and J by 2 bases, with 6 bases of the junction left unmatched. CDR3 size: 16 residues. In DNA form, the CDR3 reads TGTGCCAGCAGTATTAGCGGGAGGGGACTCACAGATACGCAGTATTTT. Translation gives CASSISGRGLTDTQYF.

This clone was counted between two and nine times. This chain links TRBV6-6 with TRBJ2-1; the match to TRBD2 covers 8 bases. With V trimmed by 4 bases and J by 7 bases, 12 bases remained unmatched. The CDR3 contains 16 residues. CDR1 and CDR2 (germline): MNHNY, SVGAGI (reference sequence). This CDR3 is CASSLGGASGSNEQFF. For the CDR3, the DNA is TGTGCCAGCAGTTTGGGCGGGGCTAGCGGGTCTAATGAGCAGTTCTTC.

This chain connects TRBV11-3 to TRBJ2-7; D ambiguous. CDR1 and CDR2 from the germline V gene are SGHNT and YENEEA. This CDR3 spans 16 amino acids. Trimming shortened V by 4 bases and J by 3 bases, and 19 bases separated the two germline ends. The CDR3 loop reads CASSSTISVGYYEQYF. CDR3 nucleotide sequence: TGTGCCAGCAGCTCTACTATCAGCGTCGGATACTACGAGCAGTACTTC.